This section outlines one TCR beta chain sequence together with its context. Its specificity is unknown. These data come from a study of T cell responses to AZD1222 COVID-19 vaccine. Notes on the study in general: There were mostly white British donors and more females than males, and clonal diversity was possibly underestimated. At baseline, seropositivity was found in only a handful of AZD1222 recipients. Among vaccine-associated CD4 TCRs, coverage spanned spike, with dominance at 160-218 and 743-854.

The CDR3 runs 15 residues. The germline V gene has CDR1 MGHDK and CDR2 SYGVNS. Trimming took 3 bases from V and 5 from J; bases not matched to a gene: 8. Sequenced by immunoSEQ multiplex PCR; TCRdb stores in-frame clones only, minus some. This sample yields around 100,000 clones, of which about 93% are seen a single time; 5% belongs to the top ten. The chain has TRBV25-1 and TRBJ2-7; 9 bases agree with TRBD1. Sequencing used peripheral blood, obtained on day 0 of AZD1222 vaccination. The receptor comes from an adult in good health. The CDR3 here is CASSEDRGSWDEQYF. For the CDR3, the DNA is TGTGCCAGCAGTGAGGACAGGGGCAGTTGGGACGAGCAGTACTTC.